This is a list of T cell receptor beta chains from one sample in a study of cytotoxic CD8 clonotypes in ibrutinib-treated CLL. Some clones are missing from TCRdb's copy, which holds only in-frame ones; the method was immunoSEQ multiplex PCR. The repertoire holds some 160,000 clones, around 84% seen once, with roughly 2% in the top ten. The material was PBMCs, obtained after 12 months of ibrutinib treatment. These receptors were collected from a human donor with chronic lymphocytic leukemia. CDR3s include the opening cysteine and the closing phenylalanine or tryptophan. Each record gives: V gene, J gene, clone size, D gene, CDR3 DNA, CDR3 protein. The D gene is left open where the match is weak. Clone sizes are given selectively: once, few, many, or a class where the clone is expanded.

v_gene: TRBV5-1; j_gene: TRBJ2-3; abundance: NA; d_gene: TRBD2; CDR3nt: TGCGCCAGCAGCCAAAGGACTAGCGGGAGGGTGGATACGCAGTATTTT; CDR3aa: CASSQRTSGRVDTQYF
v_gene: TRBV2; j_gene: TRBJ1-3; abundance: NA; d_gene: NA; CDR3nt: TGTGCCAGCAGACAAGCCACTGTCTCTGGAAACACCATATATTTT; CDR3aa: CASRQATVSGNTIYF
v_gene: TRBV7-9; j_gene: TRBJ1-1; abundance: NA; d_gene: NA; CDR3nt: TGTGCCAGCAGCTCAAGGGTCCGGGGACTAAAAGCTTTCTTT; CDR3aa: CASSSRVRGLKAFF
v_gene: TRBV29-1; j_gene: TRBJ1-2; abundance: NA; d_gene: TRBD1; CDR3nt: TGCAGCGTCCGGAGGGGGCAGGGTGGGTACGGCTACACCTTC; CDR3aa: CSVRRGQGGYGYTF
v_gene: TRBV5-1; j_gene: TRBJ2-5; abundance: NA; d_gene: NA; CDR3nt: TGCGCCAGCAGCTGGGGTAGCGGCATACAAGAGACCCAGTACTTC; CDR3aa: CASSWGSGIQETQYF
v_gene: TRBV6-1; j_gene: TRBJ1-1; abundance: NA; d_gene: NA; CDR3nt: TGTGCCAGCAGCGCCACAGGGACTGAAGCTTTCTTT; CDR3aa: CASSATGTEAFF
v_gene: TRBV28; j_gene: TRBJ2-2; abundance: NA; d_gene: TRBD2; CDR3nt: TGTGCCAGCAGTTCAAATAGACTAGCGGGAGCCGGGGAGCTGTTTTTT; CDR3aa: CASSSNRLAGAGELFF
v_gene: TRBV19; j_gene: TRBJ2-4; abundance: NA; d_gene: NA; CDR3nt: TGTGCCAGTAGTTCCGGGATCAAGAGCGACATTCAGTACTTC; CDR3aa: CASSSGIKSDIQYF
v_gene: TRBV4-2; j_gene: TRBJ1-5; abundance: NA; d_gene: NA; CDR3nt: TGTGCCAGCAGCCGAGACGACAAATCCAATCAGCCCCAGCATTTT; CDR3aa: CASSRDDKSNQPQHF
v_gene: TRBV5-1; j_gene: TRBJ2-3; abundance: NA; d_gene: TRBD1; CDR3nt: TGCGCCAGCAGCAGCCCCTCGACAGGGGATACGCAGTATTTT; CDR3aa: CASSSPSTGDTQYF
v_gene: TRBV28; j_gene: TRBJ1-5; abundance: NA; d_gene: NA; CDR3nt: TGTGCCAGCAGTCCCTGGCCTAATGGACACGACCATCAGCCCCAGCATTTT; CDR3aa: CASSPWPNGHDHQPQHF
v_gene: TRBV10-3; j_gene: TRBJ2-1; abundance: few; d_gene: TRBD2; CDR3nt: TGTGCCATCAGTGAGTCAACTAGCGGGATTAGTTCCTACAATGAGCAGTTCTTC; CDR3aa: CAISESTSGISSYNEQFF
v_gene: TRBV7-2; j_gene: TRBJ2-7; abundance: NA; d_gene: TRBD1; CDR3nt: TGTGCCAGCAGCGTAGGGACAGGGTACTACGAGCAGTACTTC; CDR3aa: CASSVGTGYYEQYF
v_gene: TRBV15; j_gene: TRBJ2-1; abundance: NA; d_gene: TRBD2; CDR3nt: TGTGCCACCAGCAGAGGGAATAGCGGGAGAAGTAAAGTAAGTTTCAATGAGCAGTTCTTC; CDR3aa: CATSRGNSGRSKVSFNEQFF
v_gene: TRBV4-2; j_gene: TRBJ2-2; abundance: NA; d_gene: NA; CDR3nt: TGTGCCAGCAGCCAAGATTGGGGGTCCACCGGGGAGCTGTTTTTT; CDR3aa: CASSQDWGSTGELFF
v_gene: TRBV19; j_gene: TRBJ1-2; abundance: NA; d_gene: TRBD1; CDR3nt: TGTGCCAGTACCCCCAGGGACAGGAACTATGGCTACACCTTC; CDR3aa: CASTPRDRNYGYTF
v_gene: TRBV18; j_gene: TRBJ2-7; abundance: NA; d_gene: NA; CDR3nt: TGTGCCAGCTCACCCCTAGGGGGAGGGTACGAGCAGTACTTC; CDR3aa: CASSPLGGGYEQYF
v_gene: TRBV15; j_gene: TRBJ2-7; abundance: once; d_gene: NA; CDR3nt: TGTGCCACCAGCAGAGGGCCCTTGGGTGGTACTAGGGGCGAGCAGTACTTC; CDR3aa: CATSRGPLGGTRGEQYF
v_gene: TRBV5-4; j_gene: TRBJ2-3; abundance: NA; d_gene: NA; CDR3nt: TGTGCCAGCAGCTTAGATCCGGGCCGCCGCACAGATACGCAGTATTTT; CDR3aa: CASSLDPGRRTDTQYF
v_gene: TRBV4-1; j_gene: TRBJ1-1; abundance: NA; d_gene: NA; CDR3nt: TGCGCCAGCAGGGGATTGACAGTGAACACTGAAGCTTTCTTT; CDR3aa: CASRGLTVNTEAFF
v_gene: TRBV29-1; j_gene: TRBJ1-2; abundance: NA; d_gene: NA; CDR3nt: TGCAGCGTCCCGCAGGGGCTTTATGGCTACACCTTC; CDR3aa: CSVPQGLYGYTF
v_gene: TRBV4-3; j_gene: TRBJ2-7; abundance: NA; d_gene: TRBD1; CDR3nt: TGCGCCAGCAGCCAAGGACGACAGGGCCGCACCTACGAGCAGTACTTC; CDR3aa: CASSQGRQGRTYEQYF
v_gene: TRBV7-2; j_gene: TRBJ2-1; abundance: NA; d_gene: NA; CDR3nt: TGTGCCAGCAGCTTAGGGGGGAGGCAGTTTTCTGAGCAGTTCTTC; CDR3aa: CASSLGGRQFSEQFF
v_gene: TRBV28; j_gene: TRBJ2-1; abundance: few; d_gene: NA; CDR3nt: TGTGCCAGCAGTCCCGGGCCCAGAAATGAGCAGTTCTTC; CDR3aa: CASSPGPRNEQFF
v_gene: TRBV6-5; j_gene: TRBJ2-1; abundance: NA; d_gene: NA; CDR3nt: TGTGCCAGCAGTTACAGGTCGAGCTCCTACAATGAGCAGTTCTTC; CDR3aa: CASSYRSSSYNEQFF
v_gene: TRBV15; j_gene: TRBJ1-3; abundance: NA; d_gene: NA; CDR3nt: TGTGCCACCAGCGGTGGACGGAGGCCTGGAAACACCATATATTTT; CDR3aa: CATSGGRRPGNTIYF